One and the same sample provided the 24 T cell receptor beta chains below, sequenced in a study of T cell changes during pregnancy in multiple sclerosis. Generated by immunoSEQ multiplex PCR, the TCRdb table keeps only in-frame clones and is missing some. The sample lists tens of thousands of clones; roughly 93% were seen once. Here the sequenced sample was CD8+ T cells from peripheral blood mononuclear cells, taken in the second trimester of pregnancy. These receptor sequences come from a female donor with multiple sclerosis, enrolled in a pregnancy study.

This clone came up once. The chain links TRBV9 to TRBJ2-3; a weak D match, TRBD2 (6 bases). V lost 2 bases, J lost 3 bases, and 34 bases lay in between. The germline V gene encodes CDR1 SGDLS and CDR2 YYNGEE. The CDR3 spans 22 residues. CDR3 coding DNA: TGTGCCAGCAGCGTCCCCGAGAGTGGGGCTGGGAGGATTGGCGGGAAGACAGATACGCAGTATTTT. Its translation: CASSVPESGAGRIGGKTDTQYF.

The chain has TRBV5-1 and TRBJ2-7; D uncertain. Between the trimmed V and J ends, which lost 2 bases and 3 bases, there was a span of 9 bases. The CDR3 spans 13 residues. In germline, CDR1 is SGHRS, CDR2 YFSETQ. The CDR3 reads CASSLENLYEQYF. The CDR3 DNA reads as TGCGCCAGCAGCTTAGAGAATCTCTACGAGCAGTACTTC.

Only one count was recorded for this clone. The rearrangement joins TRBV10-2 to TRBJ2-3; no reliable D call. V gave up 7 bases and J gave up 0 bases, with 14 bases separating them. The CDR3 loop spans 15 amino acids. The V gene's germline CDR1 is WSHSY and CDR2 SAAADI. The CDR3 is CASTDLEPSTDTQYF. As DNA, the CDR3 is TGCGCCAGCACTGACCTAGAGCCGAGCACAGATACGCAGTATTTT.

The V call is TRBV6-5, the J call TRBJ1-2; a weak D match, TRBD1 (5 bases). V was trimmed by 7 bases and J by 4 bases, leaving 16 bases between them. Germline CDR1 reads MNHEY; CDR2 reads SVGAGI. CDR3 length: 14 amino acids. The CDR3 is CASTSGRAVYGYTF. The CDR3 nucleotides read TGTGCCAGCACGTCGGGCAGGGCAGTCTATGGCTACACCTTC.

The chain uses TRBV5-4 and TRBJ2-7, with TRBD1 matching over 7 bases. Trimming removed 0 bases from V and 0 bases from J; junction bases left unmatched: 3. The CDR3 runs to 15 residues. Looked up from germline, CDR1 is SGHNT and CDR2 is YYREEE (reference sequence). This CDR3 is CASSLGTGVSYEQYF. For the CDR3, the DNA is TGTGCCAGCAGCTTGGGGACAGGCGTCTCCTACGAGCAGTACTTC. Together with reference TRBV5-4 and TRBJ2-7, the CDR3 gives the full variable domain: ETGVTQSPTHLIKTRGQQVTLRCSSQSGHNTVSWYQQALGQGPQFIFQYYREEENGRGNFPPRFSGLQFPNYSSELNVNALELDDSALYLCASSLGTGVSYEQYFGPGTRLTVT.

V is TRBV5-1 and J is TRBJ1-3; D not resolved. The CDR3 is made up of 16 amino acids. Trimming stripped 0 bases from V and 0 bases from J, with 10 bases between. From germline, CDR1 is SGHRS and CDR2 YFSETQ. The CDR3: CASSLGAVSSGNTIYF. The CDR3 DNA sequence: TGCGCCAGCAGCTTGGGGGCAGTCAGCTCTGGAAACACCATATATTTT.

V is TRBV6-5 and J is TRBJ2-3, with TRBD2 identical over 11 bases. V shed 4 bases, J shed 4 bases, and the junction held 7 bases outside the gene matches. The CDR3 is 16 residues long. Per germline, CDR1 MNHEY and CDR2 SVGAGI. Here the CDR3 DNA reads TGTGCCAGCAGTTCCAAACTAGCGGGAGTCCCAGATACGCAGTATTTT. Its protein product is CASSSKLAGVPDTQYF.

The V call is TRBV30, the J call TRBJ1-2; D uncertain. Germline CDR1 is GTSNPN and CDR2 is SVGIG (reference sequence). V lost 0 bases, J lost 4 bases, and 12 bases lay in between. The CDR3 is made up of 14 amino acids. CDR3 protein: CAWSVNSLGYGYTF. In DNA, the CDR3 is TGTGCCTGGAGTGTAAACAGTTTGGGCTATGGCTACACCTTC.

This chain joins TRBV2 and TRBJ1-1; D not resolved. V lost 10 bases and J lost 6, with 15 bases in between. This CDR3 comprises 12 residues. Germline V gene sequence: CDR1 SNHLY, CDR2 FYNNEI. CDR3 nucleotides: TGTGCCATTTCCGGACTCAGCCCTGAAGCTTTCTTT. It encodes CAISGLSPEAFF.

The chain uses TRBV2 and TRBJ2-7, with D perhaps TRBD1 (6 bases). The germline V gene has CDR1 SNHLY and CDR2 FYNNEI. The CDR3 spans 15 residues. V was trimmed by 2 bases and J by 0 bases, leaving 11 bases between them. The CDR3 sequence is CASSEYSGVSYEQYF. As DNA, the CDR3 is TGTGCCAGCAGTGAATATTCAGGGGTCTCCTACGAGCAGTACTTC.

The chain is built from TRBV4-1 and TRBJ1-2; the match to TRBD1 covers 10 bases. The CDR3 totals 14 residues. After removal of 3 bases from V and 7 bases from J, the junction contained 5 bases not matched to a gene. Germline V gene lookup returns CDR1 MGHRA and CDR2 YSYEKL. The CDR3 nucleotides read TGCGCCAGCAGCCAGGTGACAGGGGGCAGTGGCTACACCTTC. It encodes CASSQVTGGSGYTF.

The chain joins TRBV5-4 to TRBJ1-2; D may be TRBD1 (5 bases). CDR1 is SGHNT, CDR2 YYREEE, per germline (reference sequence). V was shortened by 0 bases and J by 2 bases, with 5 bases between the two germline ends. The CDR3 runs to 13 residues. For the CDR3, the DNA is TGTGCCAGCAGCTTGGACAGGAACTATGGCTACACCTTC. Its protein product is CASSLDRNYGYTF.

This clone was observed once. The rearrangement links TRBV28 to TRBJ2-7, with D tentatively TRBD1 (6 bases). This CDR3 is 13 amino acids long. Germline-derived CDR1 and CDR2 are MDHEN and SYDVKM. V dropped 3 bases and J dropped 6 bases, with 12 bases sitting between them. CDR3 nucleotide sequence: TGTGCCAGCAGTTTGCAGGGGCCGAGCGAGCAGTACTTC. It is translated as CASSLQGPSEQYF. Together with reference TRBV28 and TRBJ2-7, the CDR3 gives the full variable domain: DVKVTQSSRYLVKRTGEKVFLECVQDMDHENMFWYRQDPGLGLRLIYFSYDVKMKEKGDIPEGYSVSREKKERFSLILESASTNQTSMYLCASSLQGPSEQYFGPGTRLTVT.

This clone was seen more than once but under ten times. The chain is built from TRBV2 and TRBJ1-1; D unresolved. The CDR3 extends over 11 amino acids. Germline loops: CDR1 SNHLY, CDR2 FYNNEI. The V end was cut by 8 bases, the J end by 7 bases, with 11 bases between. CDR3 loop: CASSRSLEAFF. The CDR3 bases are TGTGCCAGCTCTAGGTCTCTTGAAGCTTTCTTT.

The chain has TRBV5-4 and TRBJ2-2; 9 nucleotides line up with TRBD2. This CDR3 contains 15 residues. The V and J ends lost 4 bases and 3 bases, in that order; junction bases with no gene match: 4. In germline, CDR1 is SGHNT, CDR2 YYREEE (reference sequence). CDR3: CASSVLAGYTGELFF. For the CDR3, the DNA is TGTGCCAGCAGCGTCCTAGCGGGATACACCGGGGAGCTGTTTTTT.

The rearrangement joins TRBV14 to TRBJ1-2; TRBD1 is a possible D gene (6 bases). This CDR3 spans 14 amino acids. Germline CDR1 and CDR2: SGHDN and FVKESK. V gave up 4 bases and J gave up 6 bases, with 15 bases separating them. The CDR3 DNA follows: TGTGCCAGCAGCCCCTACGGGGGGGCGCATGGCTACACCTTC. Amino acids: CASSPYGGAHGYTF. Full variable domain (outside the CDR3, taken from reference TRBV14 and TRBJ1-2): EAGVTQFPSHSVIEKGQTVTLRCDPISGHDNLYWYRRVMGKEIKFLLHFVKESKQDESGMPNNRFLAERTGGTYSTLKVQPAELEDSGVYFCASSPYGGAHGYTFGSGTRLTVV.

V gene TRBV7-9 combines with J gene TRBJ1-2; TRBD1 aligns across 8 bases. The J segment lost 4 bases and the V segment lost 5 bases, leaving 9 bases of the junction unmatched. CDR1 is SEHNR and CDR2 is FQNEAQ in the germline V gene (reference sequence). The CDR3 has 15 amino acids. Here the CDR3 reads CASSNPNGQGYGYTF. The CDR3 bases are TGTGCCAGCAGCAACCCGAACGGACAGGGCTATGGCTACACCTTC.

The gene calls are TRBV18 and TRBJ2-1, with TRBD2 identical over 9 bases. The CDR3 spans 20 residues. Germline CDR1 is KGHSH and CDR2 is LQKENI. Germline trimming cut 5 bases from V and 8 bases from J; bases unmatched to any gene: 25. The CDR3 loop is CASSGYSHSGGLLGFDEQFF. CDR3 bases: TGTGCCAGCTCAGGGTACAGTCACAGCGGGGGGCTCTTGGGTTTCGATGAGCAGTTCTTC.

This chain connects TRBV15 to TRBJ2-7; D remains ambiguous. The germline gives CDR1 LNHNV, CDR2 YYDKDF (reference sequence). V gave up 5 bases and J gave up 2 bases, with 19 bases separating them. CDR3 length: 16 residues. The CDR3 bases are TGTGCCACCAGCGAGGCGCCTGAGACCTTCACCTACGAGCAGTACTTC. It encodes CATSEAPETFTYEQYF.

This chain links TRBV4-1 with TRBJ1-4; D remains unclear. The V end was cut by 3 bases, the J end by 8 bases, with 7 bases between. This CDR3 has 12 residues. Germline-derived CDR1 and CDR2 are MGHRA and YSYEKL. CDR3 residues: CASSQGREKLFF. The CDR3 region has the DNA TGCGCCAGCAGCCAGGGCCGAGAAAAACTGTTTTTT.

The chain uses TRBV27 and TRBJ2-1; 9 bases match TRBD1. This CDR3 region has 13 residues. Per the germline V gene, CDR1 is MNHEY and CDR2 is SMNVEV (reference sequence). V lost 6 bases and J lost 8; bases outside the gene matches: 5. CDR3 in amino acids: CASRTGGGDEQFF. CDR3 in DNA: TGTGCCAGCAGGACAGGGGGAGGGGATGAGCAGTTCTTC.

The count of this clone is one. The chain links TRBV5-1 to TRBJ2-7; no reliable D call. Germline CDR1 SGHRS, CDR2 YFSETQ. The CDR3 covers 12 residues. V was cut by 0 bases and J by 6 bases, with 7 bases left in between. The CDR3 sequence: CASSLGAAEQYF. CDR3 sequence (DNA): TGCGCCAGCAGCTTGGGGGCAGCCGAGCAGTACTTC. The entire variable domain, with the rest obtained from reference TRBV5-1 and TRBJ2-7, is as follows: KAGVTQTPRYLIKTRGQQVTLSCSPISGHRSVSWYQQTPGQGLQFLFEYFSETQRNKGNFPGRFSGRQFSNSRSEMNVSTLELGDSALYLCASSLGAAEQYFGPGTRLTVT.

The rearrangement joins TRBV11-1 to TRBJ2-3; the D is unclear. Germline CDR1 and CDR2: SGHAT and FQDESV (reference sequence). Trimming left V 5 bases short and J 2 bases short, with 17 bases between. The CDR3 extends over 16 amino acids. CDR3 sequence reads: CASSRYRRQATDTQYF. The CDR3 DNA sequence: TGTGCCAGCAGCCGCTATCGACGCCAGGCCACAGATACGCAGTATTTT.

This clone was seen at least ten times. The chain employs TRBV6-6 and TRBJ2-7; 11 bases fit TRBD1. The CDR3 runs 15 residues. Germline CDR1 reads MNHNY; CDR2 reads SVGAGI (reference sequence). The J segment lost 3 bases and the V segment lost 0 bases, leaving 1 base of the junction unmatched. CDR3 nucleotides: TGTGCCAGCAGTTACTCAGGGACAGGGGGCTACGAGCAGTACTTC. Amino acid sequence: CASSYSGTGGYEQYF.